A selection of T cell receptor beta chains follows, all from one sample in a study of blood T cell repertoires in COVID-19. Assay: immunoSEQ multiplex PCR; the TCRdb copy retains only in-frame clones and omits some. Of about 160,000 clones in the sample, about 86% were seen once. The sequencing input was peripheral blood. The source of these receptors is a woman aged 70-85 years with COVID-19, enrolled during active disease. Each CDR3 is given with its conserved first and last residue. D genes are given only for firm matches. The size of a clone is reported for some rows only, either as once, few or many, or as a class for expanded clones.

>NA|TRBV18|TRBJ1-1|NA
CASSPPGSRNTEAFF
TGTGCCAGCTCACCACCGGGGAGTAGGAACACTGAAGCTTTCTTT
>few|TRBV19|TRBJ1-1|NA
CASSPGIFEVAFF
TGTGCCAGTAGTCCCGGGATTTTCGAAGTCGCTTTCTTT
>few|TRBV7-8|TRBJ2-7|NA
CASSLYDEQYF
TGTGCCAGCAGCTTATATGACGAGCAGTACTTC
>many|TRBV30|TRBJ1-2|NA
CAWSLTSRYTYGYTF
TGTGCCTGGAGCCTAACGTCCCGCTATACCTATGGCTACACCTTC
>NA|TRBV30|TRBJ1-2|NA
CAWSGDKAAYGYTF
TGTGCCTGGAGTGGAGACAAAGCCGCATATGGCTACACCTTC
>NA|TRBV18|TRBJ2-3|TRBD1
CASLPGTGGTDTQYF
TGTGCCAGCTTACCCGGGACAGGTGGAACAGATACGCAGTATTTT
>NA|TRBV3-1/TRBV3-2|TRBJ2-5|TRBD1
CASSPTGGLQGARETQYF
TGTGCCAGCAGCCCTACTGGGGGGTTACAGGGGGCTCGGGAGACCCAGTACTTC
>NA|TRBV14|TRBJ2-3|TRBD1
CASSLLTGAVDTQYF
TGTGCCAGCAGCCTACTGACAGGGGCCGTGGATACGCAGTATTTT
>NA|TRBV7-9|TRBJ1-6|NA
CASSLDRTEEGLHF
TGTGCCAGCAGCTTAGACAGGACCGAGGAAGGCCTCCACTTT
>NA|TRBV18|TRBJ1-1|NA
CASRQDTEAFF
TGTGCCAGCCGTCAGGACACTGAAGCTTTCTTT
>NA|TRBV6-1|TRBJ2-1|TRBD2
CASSEQGLAGGSQFF
TGTGCCAGCAGTGAACAGGGACTAGCGGGGGGCAGTCAGTTCTTC
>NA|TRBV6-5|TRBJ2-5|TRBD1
CASSRQGPYQETQYF
TGTGCCAGCAGTAGACAGGGGCCGTACCAAGAGACCCAGTACTTC
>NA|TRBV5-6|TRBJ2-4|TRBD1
CASSGTVKNIQYF
TGTGCCAGCAGCGGGACAGTTAAAAACATTCAGTACTTC
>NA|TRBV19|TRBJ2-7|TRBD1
CASRTGTGSYEQYF
TGTGCCAGTAGAACCGGGACAGGTTCTTACGAGCAGTACTTC
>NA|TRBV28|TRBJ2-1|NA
CASRPTTGESHNEQFF
TGTGCCAGCAGACCAACCACAGGAGAGAGCCACAATGAGCAGTTCTTC
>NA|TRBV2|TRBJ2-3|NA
CASTKEGASTDTQYF
TGTGCCAGCACCAAGGAGGGGGCTAGCACAGATACGCAGTATTTT
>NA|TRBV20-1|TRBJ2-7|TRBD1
CSASYARQGIHEQYF
TGCAGTGCTAGTTATGCGAGACAGGGTATCCACGAGCAGTACTTC
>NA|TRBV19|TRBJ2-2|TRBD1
CASSRDSTNTGELFF
TGTGCCAGTTCTAGGGACAGTACGAACACCGGGGAGCTGTTTTTT
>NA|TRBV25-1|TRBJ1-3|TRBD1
CATSTGDARRGNTIYF
TGTGCCACGTCAACAGGGGACGCCCGGCGGGGAAACACCATATATTTT
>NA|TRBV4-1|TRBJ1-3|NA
CASTGWSGNTIYF
TGCGCCAGCACAGGGTGGTCTGGAAACACCATATATTTT
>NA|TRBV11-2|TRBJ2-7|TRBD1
CASSLGYRGNEQYF
TGTGCCAGCAGCTTAGGGTACAGGGGGAACGAGCAGTACTTC
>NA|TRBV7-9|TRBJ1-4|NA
CASTAATNEKLFF
TGTGCCAGCACGGCAGCAACTAATGAAAAACTGTTTTTT
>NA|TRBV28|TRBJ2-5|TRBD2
CASSLRLAGGETQYF
TGTGCCAGCAGTTTACGGCTAGCGGGGGGAGAGACCCAGTACTTC
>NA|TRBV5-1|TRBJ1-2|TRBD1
CASSLDRGLGGYTF
TGCGCCAGCAGCCTGGACAGGGGGCTTGGTGGCTACACCTTC
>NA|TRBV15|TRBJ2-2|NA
CATSRRTVSNTGELFF
TGTGCCACCAGCAGGAGGACAGTATCGAACACCGGGGAGCTGTTTTTT
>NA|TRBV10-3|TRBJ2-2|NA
CAISVGPLTNTGELFF
TGTGCCATCAGTGTGGGGCCGCTAACGAACACCGGGGAGCTGTTTTTT
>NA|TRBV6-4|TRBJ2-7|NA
CASTFYEQYF
TGTGCCAGCACATTCTACGAGCAGTACTTC
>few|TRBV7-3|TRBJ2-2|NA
CASSLQGPTGELFF
TGTGCCAGCAGCTTACAGGGTCCCACCGGGGAGCTGTTTTTT
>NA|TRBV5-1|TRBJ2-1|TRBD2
CASSFSLAGGLEQFF
TGCGCCAGCAGCTTCAGTCTAGCGGGGGGGTTGGAGCAGTTCTTC
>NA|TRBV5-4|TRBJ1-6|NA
CASSLEGSYNSPLHF
TGTGCCAGCAGCTTAGAGGGCTCCTATAATTCACCCCTCCACTTT
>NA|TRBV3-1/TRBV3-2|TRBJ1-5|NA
CASSQGPRANQPQHF
TGTGCCAGCAGCCAGGGGCCCAGGGCAAATCAGCCCCAGCATTTT
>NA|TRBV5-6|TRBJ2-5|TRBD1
CASRPRSGTAQETQYF
TGTGCCAGCAGGCCTAGGTCTGGGACAGCCCAAGAGACCCAGTACTTC
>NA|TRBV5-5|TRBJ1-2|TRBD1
CASSGGLGQGIALYGYTF
TGTGCCAGCAGCGGGGGACTCGGACAGGGGATCGCACTATATGGCTACACCTTC
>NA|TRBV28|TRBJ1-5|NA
CASRGGYNNQPQHF
TGTGCCAGCAGAGGAGGGTATAACAATCAGCCCCAGCATTTT
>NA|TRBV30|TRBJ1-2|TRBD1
CAWRVQGINYGYTF
TGTGCCTGGAGGGTACAGGGGATTAACTATGGCTACACCTTC
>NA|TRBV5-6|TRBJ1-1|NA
CASSRSVDMNTEAFF
TGTGCCAGCAGCAGAAGCGTGGACATGAACACTGAAGCTTTCTTT
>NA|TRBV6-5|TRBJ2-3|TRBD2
CASSYRDRGGQAQYF
TGTGCCAGCAGTTACCGGGACCGGGGGGGTCAAGCGCAGTATTTT
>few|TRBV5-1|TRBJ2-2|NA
CASSSQGSGELFF
TGCGCCAGCAGCTCTCAGGGGTCCGGGGAGCTGTTTTTT
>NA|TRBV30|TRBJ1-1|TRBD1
CAWSSGGLAEAFF
TGTGCCTGGAGTTCAGGGGGGCTGGCTGAAGCTTTCTTT
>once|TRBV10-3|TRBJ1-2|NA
CAISESREYGYTF
TGTGCCATCAGTGAGTCCCGGGAGTATGGCTACACCTTC
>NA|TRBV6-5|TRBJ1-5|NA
CASMLTVTNQPQHF
TGTGCCAGCATGTTGACAGTCACCAATCAGCCCCAGCATTTT
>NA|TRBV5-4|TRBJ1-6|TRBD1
CASSFGQGPSSTSPLHF
TGTGCCAGCAGCTTTGGACAGGGGCCTAGCTCGACTTCACCCCTCCACTTT
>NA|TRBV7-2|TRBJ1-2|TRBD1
CASSPRTGEEGYTF
TGTGCCAGCAGCCCAAGGACAGGGGAAGAGGGCTACACCTTC
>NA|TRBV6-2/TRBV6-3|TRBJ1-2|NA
CASSPRALPNYGYTF
TGTGCCAGCAGCCCGAGGGCATTACCTAACTATGGCTACACCTTC
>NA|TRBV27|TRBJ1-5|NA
CASRAGGREQPQHF
TGTGCCAGCAGGGCCGGCGGGAGGGAACAGCCCCAGCATTTT
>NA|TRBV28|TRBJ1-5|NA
CASTPTNPNQPQHF
TGTGCCAGCACTCCTACTAATCCGAATCAGCCCCAGCATTTT
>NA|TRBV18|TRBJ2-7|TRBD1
CASSPSGGYEQYF
TGTGCCAGCTCACCATCAGGGGGCTACGAGCAGTACTTC
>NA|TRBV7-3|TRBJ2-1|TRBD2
CASSQTSGGAQEQFF
TGTGCCAGCAGCCAAACTAGCGGGGGGGCCCAAGAGCAGTTCTTC